This entry lists 5 T cell receptor beta chains sequenced from one sample in a study of CD8 T cells in ankylosing spondylitis. TCRdb processed the 5' RACE reads anew with MiXCR; each CDR3 protein has one entry. The sample lists just under 95,000 distinct CDR3 sequences, approximately 9% occurring once. Sequenced material: blood, either unsorted or a sorted T cell fraction (not recorded which). The receptors were gathered from a male donor with ankylosing spondylitis or in good health (not recorded which).

This clonotype was recorded at least ten times. V and J are TRBV20-1 and TRBJ2-1; TRBD1 might be the D (6 bases). V lost 5 bases, J lost 4 bases, and 18 bases lay in between. The germline V gene has CDR1 DFQATT and CDR2 SNEGSKA (reference sequence). The CDR3 is 15 amino acids. The CDR3 DNA reads as TGCAGTGCTCGCTCAGGGGAAGGGGAGTACAATGAGCAGTTCTTC. Residues: CSARSGEGEYNEQFF.

This clonotype was seen ten or more times. V gene TRBV10-3 combines with J gene TRBJ2-7; the D call may be TRBD1 or TRBD2 (5 bases each). CDR1 and CDR2 (germline): ENHRY, SYGVKD. There are 14 residues in the CDR3. Deletions cut 8 bases from V and 4 bases from J, with 18 bases between. DNA of the CDR3: TGTGCCATCGGCCCCCAAAGAGGGGATTACGAGCAGTACTTC. It codes for CAIGPQRGDYEQYF.

This clonotype was counted ten times or more. The J gene is TRBJ2-1, the V gene TRBV29-1; TRBD1 aligns across 10 bases. Germline loops: CDR1 SQVTM, CDR2 ANQGSEA. Trimming cost V 7 bases and J 11 bases; bases outside gene matches: 5. This CDR3 has 11 amino acids. The CDR3: CSAGQGVQQFF. The CDR3 bases are TGCAGCGCCGGACAGGGGGTACAGCAGTTCTTC.

This clonotype occurred many times. The rearrangement links TRBV25-1 to TRBJ2-2; the D gene is possibly TRBD1 (6 bases). Germline-derived CDR1 and CDR2 are MGHDK and SYGVNS. V lost 5 bases to trimming and J lost 5 bases, with 12 bases between them. The CDR3 contains 14 residues. The CDR3 DNA sequence: TGTGCCAGCAGTAATACAGGGAGAACCGGGGAGCTGTTTTTT. Protein product: CASSNTGRTGELFF.

The chain is built from TRBV14 and TRBJ2-7; tentatively, D is TRBD1 (6 bases). The V and J ends lost 4 bases and 5 bases respectively, with 21 bases between them. Looked up from germline, CDR1 is SGHDN and CDR2 is FVKESK. CDR3 length equals 16 residues. The CDR3 loop reads CASSRFRGLTGNEQYF. CDR3 DNA: TGTGCCAGCAGCCGCTTTCGGGGTCTTACAGGGAACGAGCAGTACTTC.